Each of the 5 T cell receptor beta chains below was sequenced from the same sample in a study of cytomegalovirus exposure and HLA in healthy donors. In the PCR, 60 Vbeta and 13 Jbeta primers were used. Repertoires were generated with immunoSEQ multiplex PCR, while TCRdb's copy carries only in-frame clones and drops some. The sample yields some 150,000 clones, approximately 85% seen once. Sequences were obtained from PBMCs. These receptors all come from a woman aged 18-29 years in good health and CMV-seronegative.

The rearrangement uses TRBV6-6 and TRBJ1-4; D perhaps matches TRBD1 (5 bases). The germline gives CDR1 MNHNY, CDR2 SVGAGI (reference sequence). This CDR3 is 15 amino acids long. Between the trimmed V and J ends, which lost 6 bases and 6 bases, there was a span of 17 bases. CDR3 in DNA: TGTGCCAGCAGGCCAATGGGGGGGAACTATGAAAAACTGTTTTTT. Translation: CASRPMGGNYEKLFF.

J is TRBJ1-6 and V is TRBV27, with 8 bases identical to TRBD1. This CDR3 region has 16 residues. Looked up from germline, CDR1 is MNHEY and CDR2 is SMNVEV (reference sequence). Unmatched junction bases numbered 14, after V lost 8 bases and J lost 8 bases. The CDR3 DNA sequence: TGTGCCAGCCGAAACCCCTCCGGACAGGGTCATTCACCCCTCCACTTT. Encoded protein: CASRNPSGQGHSPLHF.

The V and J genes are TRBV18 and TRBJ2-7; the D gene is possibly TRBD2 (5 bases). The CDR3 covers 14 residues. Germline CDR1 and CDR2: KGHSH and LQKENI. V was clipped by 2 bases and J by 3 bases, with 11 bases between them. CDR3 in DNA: TGTGCCAGCTCACCAAGCCCCGGAGGCTACGAGCAGTACTTC. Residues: CASSPSPGGYEQYF.

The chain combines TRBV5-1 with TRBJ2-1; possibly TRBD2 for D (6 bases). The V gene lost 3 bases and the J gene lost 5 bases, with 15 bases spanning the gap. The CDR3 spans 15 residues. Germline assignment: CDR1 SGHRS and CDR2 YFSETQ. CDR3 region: CASSSIGSSDNEQFF. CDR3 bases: TGCGCCAGCAGCTCGATCGGGAGTTCAGACAATGAGCAGTTCTTC.

CDR3 amino acids: CASSRGTGNQPQHF. The CDR3 DNA sequence: TGTGCCAGCAGCAGGGGGACAGGGAATCAGCCCCAGCATTTT. This chain joins TRBV6-5 and TRBJ1-5; 9 nucleotides align to TRBD1. V shed 6 bases and J 4 bases; nucleotides not matched to a gene: 4. This CDR3 has 14 residues. The germline V gene encodes CDR1 MNHEY and CDR2 SVGAGI.